This entry lists 31 T cell receptor beta chains sequenced from one sample in a study of T cell repertoires in cytomegalovirus infection. Using its own MiXCR run on the reads, TCRdb lists one record per CDR3 protein. The data show 800,000 to 950,000 distinct CDR3 sequences, about 30% seen once. The antigens of these receptors remain unknown. This specimen was cultured CD8+ T cells from PBMCs, taken from culture after CMV antigen stimulation. The receptors were sampled from a human donor in good health (CMV status not recorded). Some clones in this sample may be carry-over from other donors' samples.

This clonotype occurred a few times. This chain connects TRBV27 to TRBJ2-7; 7 bases fit TRBD1. V gave up 3 bases and J gave up 3 bases; unmatched junction bases: 5. The CDR3 consists of 14 residues. Germline CDR1 is MNHEY and CDR2 is SMNVEV (reference sequence). The CDR3 protein is CASSFGTEVYEQYF. The CDR3 bases are TGTGCCAGCAGTTTCGGGACAGAAGTCTACGAGCAGTACTTC.

The table lists this clonotype with a few counts. The chain carries TRBV24-1 and TRBJ1-1; D uncertain. CDR1 is KGHDR, CDR2 SFDVKD, per germline. V lost 8 bases, J lost 6 bases, and 9 bases lay in between. The CDR3 contains 11 residues. CDR3 amino acids: CATNGSSEAFF. The CDR3 DNA is TGTGCCACCAACGGAAGTTCTGAAGCTTTCTTT.

This clonotype was seen a handful of times. V usage is TRBV20-1 and J usage is TRBJ2-7, with 8 bases identical to TRBD2. Per germline, CDR1 DFQATT and CDR2 SNEGSKA (reference sequence). With 0 bases clipped from V and 6 bases from J, the junction kept 19 bases outside the gene matches. CDR3 length: 18 amino acids. The CDR3 reads CSARDYRGGARLGFEQYF. The CDR3 bases are TGCAGTGCTAGAGATTACCGGGGGGGAGCCCGTTTGGGTTTCGAGCAGTACTTC.

This clonotype was detected a few times. The chain carries TRBV20-1 and TRBJ2-7; weak D call: TRBD1 (5 bases). The CDR3 extends over 15 amino acids. Germline V gene data show CDR1 as DFQATT and CDR2 as SNEGSKA (reference sequence). The V end was cut by 1 base, the J end by 0 bases, with 13 bases between. The CDR3, as DNA: TGCAGTGCTAGAGGATACAGGTCAAGCTCCTACGAGCAGTACTTC. This translates into CSARGYRSSSYEQYF.

The chain links TRBV12-3 or TRBV12-4 to TRBJ2-2; tentative D call: TRBD2 (6 bases). The CDR3 sequence is 18 residues long. V lost 10 bases, J lost 0 bases, and 24 bases lay in between. The CDR3 spells CANILVAGRRTNTGELFF. The CDR3 DNA is TGTGCCAACATCCTAGTCGCGGGACGCCGCACGAACACCGGGGAGCTGTTTTTT.

This clonotype turned up a few times. The chain joins TRBV4-1 to TRBJ2-3; 13 nucleotides line up with TRBD2. Germline-derived CDR1 and CDR2 are MGHRA and YSYEKL. Trimming removed 2 bases from V and 6 bases from J; junction bases left unmatched: 14. CDR3 size: 19 residues. DNA for the CDR3: TGCGCCAGCAGCCAAACCCCCATAACTAGCGGGGGGGCGGAGGATACGCAGTATTTT. Protein sequence: CASSQTPITSGGAEDTQYF.

The table lists this clonotype with a few counts. The CDR3: CASSLVSARGIGYTF. The CDR3 bases are TGTGCCAGCAGTTTAGTGTCTGCTAGGGGCATTGGCTACACCTTC. V usage is TRBV28 and J usage is TRBJ1-2; weak D call: TRBD1 (5 bases). CDR3 length: 15 residues. Looked up from germline, CDR1 is MDHEN and CDR2 is SYDVKM. V lost 2 bases, J lost 7 bases, and 17 bases lay in between.

As concerns this clonotype: One junction end does not reproduce the germline sequence, and a read error may be involved. This chain connects TRBV14 to TRBJ1-1; the D gene is possibly TRBD1 (6 bases). The CDR3 length is 16 residues. Germline CDR1 is SGHDN and CDR2 is FVKESK. The CDR3 sequence is CANSHRRIQGNTEAFF. The CDR3 DNA sequence: TGTGCCAACAGCCACCGAAGAATACAGGGAAACACTGAAGCTTTCTTT.

Here the CDR3 reads CASSLGRGGAGTDTQYF. CDR3 sequence (DNA): TGTGCCAGCAGCTTAGGCAGGGGTGGGGCGGGCACAGATACGCAGTATTTT. The J gene is TRBJ2-3, the V gene TRBV11-2; D might be TRBD1 (6 bases). Trimming stripped 1 base from V and 1 base from J, with 15 bases between. Germline CDR1 reads SGHAT; CDR2 reads FQNNGV. CDR3 length equals 17 residues.

The chain is built from TRBV7-9 and TRBJ2-1; D is undetermined. Germline V CDR1 and CDR2: SEHNR, FQNEAQ (reference sequence). This CDR3 has 13 residues. Trimming shortened V by 3 bases and J by 10 bases, and 13 bases separated the two germline ends. CDR3 DNA: TGTGCCAGCAGCTTCGGGTATGGGGAAGAGCAGTTCTTC. Amino acids: CASSFGYGEEQFF. The full variable domain, with the rest looked up from reference TRBV7-9 and TRBJ2-1, is DTGVSQNPRHKITKRGQNVTFRCDPISEHNRLYWYRQTLGQGPEFLTYFQNEAQLEKSRLLSDRFSAERPKGSFSTLEIQRTEQGDSAMYLCASSFGYGEEQFFGPGTRLTVL.

The chain is built from TRBV6-8 and TRBJ2-1; D gene uncertain. The CDR3 runs to 15 residues. The germline gives CDR1 MNHGY, CDR2 SAAAGT. Trimming took 5 bases from V and 5 from J, leaving 16 bases between them. The CDR3 DNA reads TGTGCCAGCAGTATCTCTAACACCCTAAACAATGAGCAGTTCTTC. Amino acid sequence: CASSISNTLNNEQFF.

This clonotype turned up a few times. The CDR3 sequence is CASSLIAGELFF. The DNA of the CDR3 is TGTGCCAGCAGCTTGATAGCCGGGGAGCTGTTTTTT. J is TRBJ2-2 and V is TRBV5-4; D is undetermined. Germline V lookup: CDR1 SGHNT, CDR2 YYREEE (reference sequence). The CDR3 is 12 amino acids. Trimming cost V 1 base and J 6 bases, with 4 bases left between them.

This chain joins TRBV5-4 and TRBJ2-6; D remains unclear. The CDR3 has 15 residues. V lost 0 bases and J lost 0, with 4 bases in between. Germline values: CDR1 SGHNT, CDR2 YYREEE (reference sequence). CDR3 amino acids: CASSLEYSGANVLTF. In DNA form, the CDR3 reads TGTGCCAGCAGCTTGGAATACTCTGGGGCCAACGTCCTGACTTTC. The full variable domain, completed using reference TRBV5-4 and TRBJ2-6, is ETGVTQSPTHLIKTRGQQVTLRCSSQSGHNTVSWYQQALGQGPQFIFQYYREEENGRGNFPPRFSGLQFPNYSSELNVNALELDDSALYLCASSLEYSGANVLTFGAGSRLTVL.

The chain couples TRBV6-2 or TRBV6-3 to TRBJ2-1; 8 bases fit TRBD2. CDR3 length equals 15 residues. The J segment lost 5 bases and the V segment lost 5 bases, leaving 8 bases of the junction unmatched. Germline values: CDR1 MNHEY, CDR2 SVGEGT. The CDR3 bases are TGTGCCAGCAGTCGGGGGGGCCTGATCCACAATGAGCAGTTCTTC. This sequence encodes CASSRGGLIHNEQFF.

J is TRBJ2-7 and V is TRBV28; no definite D call. The V gene's germline CDR1 is MDHEN and CDR2 SYDVKM. The CDR3 is 15 residues long. CDR3 region: CASSFQSYPSHEQYV. The DNA of the CDR3 is TGTGCCAGCAGTTTCCAGAGTTACCCCTCCCACGAGCAGTACGTC.

This clonotype was counted a few times. The chain combines TRBV5-5 with TRBJ2-1, with a weak D call TRBD1 (5 bases). V was cut by 2 bases and J by 9 bases, with 18 bases left in between. Germline CDR1 reads SGHKS; CDR2 reads YYEKEE (reference sequence). This CDR3 has 15 residues. As DNA, the CDR3 is TGTGCCAGCAGCTTTGATTGGCCCCTAAGGGGTGAGCAGTTCTTC. Its protein is CASSFDWPLRGEQFF. Filled out from reference TRBV5-5 and TRBJ2-1, the complete variable domain reads DAGVTQSPTHLIKTRGQQVTLRCSPISGHKSVSWYQQVLGQGPQFIFQYYEKEERGRGNFPDRFSARQFPNYSSELNVNALLLGDSALYLCASSFDWPLRGEQFFGPGTRLTVL.

The CDR3 spells CATSRDRASEYNEQFF. The CDR3 nucleotides read TGTGCCACCAGCAGAGATCGGGCTAGCGAGTACAATGAGCAGTTCTTC. This chain joins TRBV15 and TRBJ2-1; a possible D gene is TRBD2 (6 bases). The CDR3 runs 16 residues. CDR1 is LNHNV and CDR2 is YYDKDF in the germline V gene (reference sequence). Trimming shortened V by 0 bases and J by 4 bases, and 13 bases separated the two germline ends.

This clonotype was picked up a small number of times. This rearrangement joins TRBV7-8 to TRBJ2-5, with TRBD2 matching over 14 bases. The germline V gene encodes CDR1 SGHVS and CDR2 FQNEAQ. Germline trimming cut 4 bases from V and 3 bases from J; bases unmatched to any gene: 7. This CDR3 is built from 17 residues. The CDR3 sequence: CASSSGLAGGAKETQYF. CDR3 sequence (DNA): TGTGCCAGCAGCTCCGGACTAGCGGGGGGCGCTAAAGAGACCCAGTACTTC.

This clonotype was recorded a few times. J is TRBJ2-3 and V is TRBV11-2; a possible D gene is TRBD2 (5 bases). Germline lookup yields CDR1 SGHAT and CDR2 FQNNGV. There are 16 residues in the CDR3. Trimming pared 2 bases from V and 1 base from J, leaving 13 bases between. The CDR3 nucleotides are TGTGCCAGCAGCTTACAAGACGACTACCGCACAGATACGCAGTATTTT. It codes for CASSLQDDYRTDTQYF.

For this clonotype: Given the absence of the conserved phenylalanine or tryptophan at the CDR3 end, a read error is likely. The DNA is left out, because the CDR3 cannot be placed on it with certainty; the CDR3 is given as TCRdb lists it. The gene calls are TRBV2 and TRBJ1-2; the listed D gene, TRBD1, was not tested against the DNA. Inclusive of both ends, the CDR3 amounts to 14 amino acids. Germline V gives CDR1 SNHLY, CDR2 FYNNEI. The CDR3 protein is CASSEVWQGTNPSS.

In this sample, this clonotype turned up a few times. The chain uses TRBV19 and TRBJ1-2, with a weak D call TRBD1 (6 bases). Germline V lookup: CDR1 LNHDA, CDR2 SQIVND (reference sequence). The CDR3 totals 12 residues. Trimming stripped 3 bases from V and 8 bases from J, with 10 bases between. The CDR3 coding sequence is TGTGCCAGTAGTATTTGGACAGAAGGCTACACCTTC. It is translated as CASSIWTEGYTF.

The rearrangement uses TRBV7-9 and TRBJ2-1; TRBD2 matches at 9 bases. The germline gives CDR1 SEHNR, CDR2 FQNEAQ (reference sequence). With V trimmed by 4 bases and J by 7 bases, 14 bases remained unmatched. The CDR3 extends over 17 amino acids. CDR3 in amino acids: CASSSPFSGGFHNEQFF. The CDR3 DNA sequence: TGTGCCAGCAGCTCCCCCTTCAGCGGGGGGTTCCATAATGAGCAGTTCTTC.

This clonotype was seen a handful of times. V is TRBV2 and J is TRBJ2-7; 9 bases fit TRBD2. V was clipped by 0 bases and J by 3 bases; unmatched bases: 12. This CDR3 has 18 amino acids. Germline CDR1 reads SNHLY; CDR2 reads FYNNEI. DNA for the CDR3: TGTGCCAGCAGTGAAGCGATAGGTGAGCGGGGGGCCTACTACGAGCAGTACGTC. This encodes CASSEAIGERGAYYEQYV.

This clonotype came up a few times. The chain employs TRBV5-4 and TRBJ1-2; the match to TRBD1 covers 8 bases. The germline V gene encodes CDR1 SGHNT and CDR2 YYREEE (reference sequence). V gave up 4 bases and J gave up 4 bases; unmatched junction bases: 6. The CDR3 runs to 14 residues. CDR3 DNA: TGTGCCAGCAGCGTGGACAGGGATTCCTATGGCTACACCTTC. Amino acid sequence: CASSVDRDSYGYTF.

This clonotype occurred a few times. This chain joins TRBV6-2 or TRBV6-3 and TRBJ2-3; the D gene is possibly TRBD2 (6 bases). CDR3 size: 15 residues. Germline V lookup: CDR1 MNHEY, CDR2 SVGEGT. The ends were cut back, 4 bases at V and 2 bases at J, with 13 bases in the middle. The CDR3 protein is CASSSGGVLTDTQYF. As DNA, the CDR3 is TGTGCCAGCAGTTCCGGAGGGGTCCTCACAGATACGCAGTATTTT.

This clonotype was found once. CDR3 sequence (DNA): TGTGCCAGCAGTTATGGGACGTCACTTTCCTACGAGCAGTACGTC. Encoded protein: CASSYGTSLSYEQYV. The V and J genes are TRBV6-2 or TRBV6-3 and TRBJ2-7, with D perhaps given as TRBD1 or TRBD2 (5 bases each). Germline V gene data show CDR1 as MNHEY and CDR2 as SVGEGT. V lost 3 bases to trimming and J lost 1 base, with 13 bases between them. The CDR3 runs to 15 residues.

There are a few counts of this clonotype. The chain combines TRBV6-6 with TRBJ2-1, with a weak D call TRBD2 (5 bases). This CDR3 has 13 amino acids. Deletions cut 0 bases from V and 10 bases from J, with 10 bases between. Germline CDR1 and CDR2: MNHNY and SVGAGI (reference sequence). CDR3 sequence (DNA): TGTGCCAGCAGTTACTCGACTATACACGAGCAGTTCTTC. It is translated as CASSYSTIHEQFF.

A few counts support this clonotype. The CDR3 nucleotides read TGCAGTGCTAGAGATCGTAGGCCAGGTACTCAGCCCCAGCATTTT. Protein: CSARDRRPGTQPQHF. The chain employs TRBV20-1 and TRBJ1-5; D call uncertain. This CDR3 has 15 residues. The V end was cut by 0 bases, the J end by 6 bases, with 15 bases between. The germline V gene encodes CDR1 DFQATT and CDR2 SNEGSKA (reference sequence).

This clonotype occurred a few times. The chain combines TRBV6-5 with TRBJ1-2; weak D call: TRBD1 (5 bases). Trimming took off 0 bases at V and 7 bases at J, with 15 bases between the two ends. The V gene's germline CDR1 is MNHEY and CDR2 SVGAGI. The CDR3 spans 15 residues. The CDR3 loop is CASSYSPGRKSGYTF. The DNA of the CDR3 is TGTGCCAGCAGTTACTCACCGGGACGAAAAAGTGGCTACACCTTC.

The J gene is TRBJ2-1, the V gene TRBV2; no definite D call. Germline values: CDR1 SNHLY, CDR2 FYNNEI. The germline V and J ends were trimmed by 2 bases and 4 bases, with 6 bases remaining between them. This CDR3 comprises 13 residues. CDR3 region: CASSETVYNEQFF. CDR3 nucleotide sequence: TGTGCCAGCAGTGAAACAGTTTACAATGAGCAGTTCTTC.

This clonotype was picked up many times. This sequence joins TRBV7-2 and TRBJ2-2; TRBD2 matches 8 bases. The V segment lost 1 base and the J segment 3 bases; nucleotides outside the gene matches: 7. The CDR3 loop spans 17 amino acids. Germline V gene sequence: CDR1 SGHTA, CDR2 FQGNSA. CDR3 loop: CASSLVPAGVYTGELFF. In nucleotides, the CDR3 is TGTGCCAGCAGCTTAGTACCAGCGGGGGTATACACCGGGGAGCTGTTTTTT.